Presented here are 26 T cell receptor beta chains from one specimen sequenced in a study of shared clonotypes between healthy human individuals. TCRdb keeps only in-frame clones here, not all; method: immunoSEQ multiplex PCR. The table records some 2,000,000 clones, roughly 94% of them present only once. Sequencing input: naive CD4+ T cells sorted from blood. Regarding subset: CD45RA+ positively selected. The receptors were sampled from a man younger than 35 in good health.

The chain combines TRBV7-3 with TRBJ2-7, with D hard to call. This CDR3 has 14 amino acids. Between the trimmed V and J ends, which lost 2 bases and 2 bases, there was a span of 10 bases. Germline values: CDR1 SGHTA, CDR2 FQGTGA. Here the CDR3 reads CASSLSPLTYEQYF. CDR3 DNA: TGTGCCAGCAGCTTATCTCCTCTTACCTACGAGCAGTACTTC.

V and J are TRBV7-2 and TRBJ2-5; 9 nucleotides line up with TRBD1. Germline assignment: CDR1 SGHTA and CDR2 FQGNSA. Trimming cost V 2 bases and J 4 bases; bases outside gene matches: 5. CDR3 length: 15 residues. CDR3 residues: CASSLPGTGIETQYF. CDR3 DNA: TGTGCCAGCAGCTTACCCGGGACAGGGATAGAGACCCAGTACTTC.

J is TRBJ1-3 and V is TRBV21-1. TRBV21-1 is a recognized pseudogene. This CDR3 has 17 amino acids. CDR3 sequence (DNA): TGTGCCAGCAGCAAGGAGAGACGCATCTACTCTGGAAACACCATATATTTT. This encodes CASSKERRIYSGNTIYF.

This sequence joins TRBV7-2 and TRBJ2-5; 13 bases are shared with TRBD2. Germline assignment: CDR1 SGHTA and CDR2 FQGNSA. The V gene end was trimmed by 5 bases and the J gene end by 5 bases; junction bases not matched to a gene: 11. CDR3 size: 17 residues. The CDR3 sequence: CASSLKRTSGGRETQYF. The CDR3 DNA follows: TGTGCCAGCAGCCTTAAACGGACTAGCGGGGGTCGGGAGACCCAGTACTTC. Variable domain in full (rest from reference TRBV7-2 and TRBJ2-5): GAGVSQSPSNKVTEKGKDVELRCDPISGHTALYWYRQSLGQGLEFLIYFQGNSAPDKSGLPSDRFSAERTGGSVSTLTIQRTQQEDSAVYLCASSLKRTSGGRETQYFGPGTRLLVL.

The CDR3 region is CASSVGLANESEQFF. CDR3 nucleotides: TGTGCCAGCAGCGTAGGGCTAGCGAATGAGAGTGAGCAGTTCTTC. V and J are TRBV9 and TRBJ2-1; TRBD2 is a possible D gene (6 bases). The CDR3 has 15 amino acids. Germline CDR1 reads SGDLS; CDR2 reads YYNGEE. The V end was cut by 0 bases, the J end by 9 bases, with 16 bases between. Looking up the rest from reference TRBV9 and TRBJ2-1 gives the full variable domain: DSGVTQTPKHLITATGQRVTLRCSPRSGDLSVYWYQQSLDQGLQFLIQYYNGEERAKGNILERFSAQQFPDLHSELNLSSLELGDSALYFCASSVGLANESEQFFGPGTRLTVL.

This chain joins TRBV6-1 and TRBJ2-2; 7 positions match TRBD1. This CDR3 is built from 14 residues. The V segment lost 8 bases and the J segment 6 bases; nucleotides outside the gene matches: 9. Germline CDR1 reads MNHNS; CDR2 reads SASEGT. The CDR3 nucleotides read TGTGCCAGCGGGATCGAGGACAGGCCCGGGGAGCTGTTTTTT. Its translation: CASGIEDRPGELFF.

The chain carries TRBV2 and TRBJ1-1, with a tentative D call TRBD1 (5 bases). Trimming cost V 4 bases and J 1 base, with 10 bases left between them. CDR3 length equals 14 residues. Germline V lookup: CDR1 SNHLY, CDR2 FYNNEI. CDR3: CASSGTWENTEAFF. The CDR3 bases are TGTGCCAGCAGTGGGACATGGGAGAACACTGAAGCTTTCTTT.

The rearrangement uses TRBV18 and TRBJ1-1, with D possibly being TRBD1 (5 bases). This CDR3 region has 14 residues. The ends were cut back, 3 bases at V and 0 bases at J, with 8 bases in the middle. Germline-derived CDR1 and CDR2 are KGHSH and LQKENI. The CDR3 DNA sequence: TGTGCCAGCTCACCCAGGGCCTTGAACACTGAAGCTTTCTTT. This translates into CASSPRALNTEAFF.

The gene calls are TRBV28 and TRBJ1-1, with TRBD1 matching 7 bases. Germline V CDR1 and CDR2: MDHEN, SYDVKM. V lost 5 bases to trimming and J lost 7 bases; unmatched junction nucleotides: 10. This CDR3 is built from 14 residues. The CDR3 is CASSRRTGWGEAFF. CDR3 nucleotide sequence: TGTGCCAGCAGTCGACGGACAGGCTGGGGTGAAGCTTTCTTT. Full variable domain (rest looked up from reference TRBV28 and TRBJ1-1): DVKVTQSSRYLVKRTGEKVFLECVQDMDHENMFWYRQDPGLGLRLIYFSYDVKMKEKGDIPEGYSVSREKKERFSLILESASTNQTSMYLCASSRRTGWGEAFFGQGTRLTVV.

The chain employs TRBV14 and TRBJ2-7; D is tentatively TRBD1 or TRBD2 (6 bases each). Trimming left V 2 bases short and J 3 bases short, with 14 bases between. This CDR3 is built from 15 residues. Germline CDR1 reads SGHDN; CDR2 reads FVKESK. The CDR3 here is CASSQNRQDYYEQYF. CDR3 in DNA: TGTGCCAGCAGCCAAAACCGACAGGACTACTACGAGCAGTACTTC.

This chain links TRBV28 with TRBJ1-1; D perhaps matches TRBD1 (5 bases). This CDR3 spans 12 amino acids. The germline gives CDR1 MDHEN, CDR2 SYDVKM. The V end lost 1 base, the J end lost 10 bases, and 10 bases lay between the germline ends. The CDR3 loop reads CASSLLGVGAFF. CDR3 bases: TGTGCCAGCAGTTTATTAGGGGTTGGAGCTTTCTTT.

V usage is TRBV7-9 and J usage is TRBJ1-6; D remains unclear. CDR1 SEHNR and CDR2 FQNEAQ come from the germline V gene (reference sequence). The ends were cut back, 1 base at V and 4 bases at J, with 8 bases in the middle. The CDR3 covers 15 residues. Here the CDR3 DNA reads TGTGCCAGCAGCTTAGGCCAGGTTTATAATTCACCCCTCCACTTT. It codes for CASSLGQVYNSPLHF.

The chain joins TRBV4-3 to TRBJ2-7; TRBD2 aligns across 7 bases. With V trimmed by 0 bases and J by 5 bases, 4 bases remained unmatched. This CDR3 has 14 amino acids. Germline CDR1 is LGHNA and CDR2 is YSLEER. The CDR3 here is CASSQEYGRNEQYF. The CDR3 DNA is TGCGCCAGCAGCCAAGAGTACGGGAGGAACGAGCAGTACTTC.

The rearrangement joins TRBV4-1 to TRBJ1-3; no definite D call. The germline gives CDR1 MGHRA, CDR2 YSYEKL. Trimming removed 7 bases at V and 0 bases at J, with 13 bases between. The CDR3 has 15 amino acids. The CDR3 region is CASTYRESSGNTIYF. The CDR3 region has the DNA TGCGCCAGCACCTACCGTGAGAGCTCTGGAAACACCATATATTTT.

This clone came up many times. V usage is TRBV5-1 and J usage is TRBJ2-5; tentative D call: TRBD1 (6 bases). The V and J ends lost 4 bases and 3 bases respectively, with 10 bases between them. CDR3 length: 13 residues. Germline V gene lookup returns CDR1 SGHRS and CDR2 YFSETQ. This CDR3 reads CASSQGNEETQYF. CDR3 nucleotide sequence: TGCGCCAGCAGCCAGGGGAACGAAGAGACCCAGTACTTC.

This clone was counted between two and nine times. V is TRBV5-8 and J is TRBJ1-1; D is possibly TRBD1 (5 bases). This CDR3 has 13 residues. Trimming took 5 bases from V and 7 from J, leaving 15 bases between them. Germline lookup yields CDR1 SGHTS and CDR2 YDEGEE. The CDR3 DNA sequence: TGTGCCAGCAGGAAACGGGGGGTTGGTGAAGCTTTCTTT. Translated, it gives CASRKRGVGEAFF.

This chain connects TRBV25-1 to TRBJ1-1; D ambiguous. Germline CDR1 and CDR2: MGHDK and SYGVNS. The ends were cut back, 3 bases at V and 3 bases at J, with 14 bases in the middle. This CDR3 has 15 amino acids. The CDR3 sequence is CASSDSGPGYTEAFF. The CDR3 nucleotides are TGTGCCAGCAGTGATTCTGGCCCCGGGTACACTGAAGCTTTCTTT.

The chain joins TRBV18 to TRBJ1-1, with D unclear. This CDR3 is 12 amino acids long. Germline loops: CDR1 KGHSH, CDR2 LQKENI. V lost 5 bases, J lost 4 bases, and 8 bases lay in between. The CDR3 DNA reads TGTGCCAGCTCAAAGGTGGGCACTGAAGCTTTCTTT. The encoded protein is CASSKVGTEAFF. Looking up the rest from reference TRBV18 and TRBJ1-1 gives the full variable domain: NAGVMQNPRHLVRRRGQEARLRCSPMKGHSHVYWYRQLPEEGLKFMVYLQKENIIDESGMPKERFSAEFPKEGPSILRIQQVVRGDSAAYFCASSKVGTEAFFGQGTRLTVV.

The V and J genes are TRBV5-4 and TRBJ2-6; no firm D call. The germline V and J ends were trimmed by 0 bases and 4 bases, with 11 bases remaining between them. Germline CDR1 reads SGHNT; CDR2 reads YYREEE (reference sequence). This CDR3 is 16 amino acids long. The CDR3 DNA reads TGTGCCAGCAGCTTGGCCCCATTTACCGGGGCCAACGTCCTGACTTTC. As protein: CASSLAPFTGANVLTF.

As regards this clone: The same CDR3 can be traced to other DNA sequences in this sample. This chain links TRBV18 with TRBJ2-5; TRBD1 might be the D (5 bases). Trimming took off 6 bases at V and 1 base at J, with 12 bases between the two ends. The CDR3 has 14 residues. The germline CDR1 and CDR2 sequences are KGHSH and LQKENI. DNA of the CDR3: TGTGCCAGCTCGCCTGGGGCCGTCCAAGAGACCCAGTACTTC. This sequence encodes CASSPGAVQETQYF.

Worth noting for this clone: The junction differs from germline at one of its ends, possibly a read error. The V gene is TRBV6-6, the J gene TRBJ1-3; no clear D. From germline, CDR1 is MNHNY and CDR2 SVGAGI (reference sequence). The CDR3 sequence is 13 residues long. CDR3 amino acids: CASSNSAGNTIYF. As DNA, the CDR3 is TGTGCCAGCAGTAACTCCGCTGGAAACACCATATATTTT.

On this clone: The sample contains more than one DNA sequence encoding this CDR3. The rearrangement links TRBV27 to TRBJ1-6, with D uncertain. Germline CDR1 and CDR2: MNHEY and SMNVEV (reference sequence). The CDR3 loop spans 16 amino acids. Trimming left V 0 bases short and J 0 bases short, with 6 bases between. The CDR3 sequence: CASSLSGNSYNSPLHF. For the CDR3, the DNA is TGTGCCAGCAGTTTATCGGGTAACTCCTATAATTCACCCCTCCACTTT.

V is TRBV9 and J is TRBJ2-3; 8 nucleotides align to TRBD2. V trimming: 0 bases; J trimming: 6 bases; junction bases outside the gene matches: 9. The CDR3 loop spans 16 amino acids. CDR1 and CDR2 from the germline V gene are SGDLS and YYNGEE. The CDR3 DNA is TGTGCCAGCAGCGTAGATCGTCCGACTAGCGCCGATACGCAGTATTTT. This sequence encodes CASSVDRPTSADTQYF.

Details on this clone: This specimen includes other DNA sequences encoding the same CDR3. J is TRBJ1-2 and V is TRBV7-2; the D is unclear. V was cut by 0 bases and J by 2 bases, with 4 bases left in between. The CDR3 spans 13 residues. The V gene's germline CDR1 is SGHTA and CDR2 FQGNSA. The CDR3 DNA sequence: TGTGCCAGCAGCTTAGCAGGCAACTATGGCTACACCTTC. Residues: CASSLAGNYGYTF. The full variable domain, completed using reference TRBV7-2 and TRBJ1-2, is GAGVSQSPSNKVTEKGKDVELRCDPISGHTALYWYRQSLGQGLEFLIYFQGNSAPDKSGLPSDRFSAERTGGSVSTLTIQRTQQEDSAVYLCASSLAGNYGYTFGSGTRLTVV.

The V call is TRBV4-1, the J call TRBJ1-1, with D possibly being TRBD1 (6 bases). The CDR3 spans 16 residues. Germline assignment: CDR1 MGHRA and CDR2 YSYEKL. Trimming cost V 1 base and J 5 bases, with 17 bases left between them. CDR3 nucleotides: TGCGCCAGCAGCCAAGCCCAACAGGGAGTAAATACTGAAGCTTTCTTT. Amino acid sequence: CASSQAQQGVNTEAFF.

V and J are TRBV6-1 and TRBJ2-7; D assignment may be TRBD1 or TRBD2 (5 bases each). This CDR3 is 14 amino acids long. Germline V gives CDR1 MNHNS, CDR2 SASEGT. Trimming cost V 3 bases and J 7 bases, with 16 bases left between them. The CDR3 spells CASSDSGTAQEQYF. CDR3 nucleotide sequence: TGTGCCAGCAGTGATTCCGGGACGGCTCAGGAGCAGTACTTC.